This T cell receptor beta chain is drawn from a study of OX40 agonist ivuxolimab in advanced cancers. For the study at large: Patients took ivuxolimab, an agonistic anti-OX40 (CD134) antibody. Hepatocellular carcinoma, melanoma, renal cell or head and neck cancer affected the dose-escalation patients.

In the case of this clone: Its antigen remains unknown.

With V trimmed by 1 base and J by 2 bases, 3 bases remained unmatched. Germline lookup yields CDR1 SEHNR and CDR2 FQNEAQ (reference sequence). This CDR3 contains 16 residues. Clones were read by immunoSEQ multiplex PCR, and TCRdb kept only the in-frame ones, dropping some. Of tens of thousands of clones listed, approximately 90% were seen once; the top ten hold around 2%. Study observations and caveats: There were, on average, more expanded clones in CD8+ T cells than in CD4+. The work left the antigen specificity of expanded peripheral T cells undetermined.

The chain has TRBV7-9 and TRBJ2-3; TRBD2 matches 10 bases. The TCR was taken from an adult with an advanced solid tumor such as melanoma, head and neck, liver or kidney cancer. Sequenced material: CD4+ or CD8+ T cells sorted from blood, taken in a trial of the OX40 agonist ivuxolimab. The CDR3 bases are TGTGCCAGCAGCTTAGGTCTAGCGGGAGACACAGATACGCAGTATTTT. It codes for CASSLGLAGDTDTQYF.